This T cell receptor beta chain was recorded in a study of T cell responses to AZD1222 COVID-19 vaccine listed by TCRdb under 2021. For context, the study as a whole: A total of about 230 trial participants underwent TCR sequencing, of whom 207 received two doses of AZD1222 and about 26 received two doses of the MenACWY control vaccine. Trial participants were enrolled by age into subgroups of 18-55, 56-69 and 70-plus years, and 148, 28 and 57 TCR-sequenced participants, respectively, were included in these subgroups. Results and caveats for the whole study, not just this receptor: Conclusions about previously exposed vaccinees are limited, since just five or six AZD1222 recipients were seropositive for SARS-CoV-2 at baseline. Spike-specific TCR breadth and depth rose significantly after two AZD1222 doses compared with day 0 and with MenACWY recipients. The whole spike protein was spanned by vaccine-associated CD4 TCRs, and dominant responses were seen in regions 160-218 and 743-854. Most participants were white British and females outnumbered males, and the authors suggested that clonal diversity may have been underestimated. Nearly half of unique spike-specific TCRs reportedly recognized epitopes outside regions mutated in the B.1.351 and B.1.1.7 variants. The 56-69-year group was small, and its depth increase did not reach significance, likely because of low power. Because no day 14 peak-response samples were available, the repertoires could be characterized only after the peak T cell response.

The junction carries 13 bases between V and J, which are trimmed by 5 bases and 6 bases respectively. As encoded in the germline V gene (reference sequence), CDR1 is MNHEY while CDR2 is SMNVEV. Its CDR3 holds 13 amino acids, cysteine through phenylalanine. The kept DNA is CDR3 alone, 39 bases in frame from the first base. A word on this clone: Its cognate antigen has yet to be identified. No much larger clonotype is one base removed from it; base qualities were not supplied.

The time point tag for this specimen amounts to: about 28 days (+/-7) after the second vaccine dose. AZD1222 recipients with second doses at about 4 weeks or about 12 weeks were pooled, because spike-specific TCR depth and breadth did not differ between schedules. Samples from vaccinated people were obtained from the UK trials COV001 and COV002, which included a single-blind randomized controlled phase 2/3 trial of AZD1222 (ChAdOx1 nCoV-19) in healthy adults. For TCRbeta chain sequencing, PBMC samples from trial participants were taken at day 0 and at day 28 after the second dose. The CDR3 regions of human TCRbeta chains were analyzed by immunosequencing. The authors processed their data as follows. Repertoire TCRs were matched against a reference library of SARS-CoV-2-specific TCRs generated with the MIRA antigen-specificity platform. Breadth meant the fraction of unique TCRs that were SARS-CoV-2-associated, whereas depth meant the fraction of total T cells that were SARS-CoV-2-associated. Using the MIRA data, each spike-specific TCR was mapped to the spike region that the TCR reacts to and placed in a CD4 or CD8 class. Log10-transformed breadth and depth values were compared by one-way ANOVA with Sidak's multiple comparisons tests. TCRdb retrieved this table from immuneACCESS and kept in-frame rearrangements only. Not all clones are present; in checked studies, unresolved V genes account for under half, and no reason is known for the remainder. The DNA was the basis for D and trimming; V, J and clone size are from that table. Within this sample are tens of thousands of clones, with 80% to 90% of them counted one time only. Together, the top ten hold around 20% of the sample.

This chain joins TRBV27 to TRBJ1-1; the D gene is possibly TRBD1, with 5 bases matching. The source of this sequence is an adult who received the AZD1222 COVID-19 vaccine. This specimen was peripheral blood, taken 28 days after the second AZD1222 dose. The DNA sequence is TGTGCCAGCAGTGACGGGGCCAGCCCTGAAGCTTTCTTT. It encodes CASSDGASPEAFF.